A selection of T cell receptor beta chains follows, all from one sample in a study of early T cells in non-severe SARS-CoV-2 infection. TCRdb reanalysed the 5' RACE reads using MiXCR and keeps one entry per CDR3 protein. Of 85,000 to 90,000 distinct CDR3 sequences in the sample, roughly an eighth are singletons; the top ten hold about 7.5%. Sequencing was performed on whole blood. The receptors derive from an adult who was a healthcare worker with PCR-confirmed SARS-CoV-2 infection or an uninfected control (not recorded which). Both conserved end residues are part of each CDR3. Fields, in order: clone size, V gene, J gene, D gene, CDR3 protein, CDR3 DNA. D genes are given only for firm matches. Expanded clones are given a class, and other clones once, few, many or no size at all.

size: few; V: TRBV5-1; J: TRBJ2-7; D: TRBD2; CDR3: CATSKSQGGAYEQYF; DNA: TGCGCCACTAGCAAGTCCCAGGGAGGGGCCTACGAGCAGTACTTC
size: few; V: TRBV20-1; J: TRBJ1-1; D: NA; CDR3: CSARDTGKTEAFF; DNA: TGCAGTGCTAGAGATACAGGGAAGACTGAAGCTTTCTTT
size: few; V: TRBV30; J: TRBJ1-1; D: NA; CDR3: CAWSVAGSPGAFF; DNA: TGTGCCTGGAGTGTAGCAGGTAGTCCGGGGGCTTTCTTT
size: NA; V: TRBV2; J: TRBJ2-1; D: NA; CDR3: CASSFDRSYNEQFF; DNA: TGTGCCAGCTCCTTCGACAGATCCTACAATGAGCAGTTCTTC
size: NA; V: TRBV3-1; J: TRBJ2-4; D: NA; CDR3: CASSHQGLGKNIQYF; DNA: TGTGCCAGCAGCCACCAGGGATTGGGCAAAAACATTCAGTACTTC
size: medium-sized; V: TRBV27; J: TRBJ1-6; D: TRBD1; CDR3: CASSLDRGWSPLHF; DNA: TGTGCCAGCAGTTTGGACAGGGGGTGGTCACCCCTCCACTTT
size: NA; V: TRBV12-3/TRBV12-4; J: TRBJ2-1; D: TRBD2; CDR3: CASSFRTSGGDNEQFF; DNA: TGTGCCAGCAGTTTCCGGACTAGCGGGGGCGACAATGAGCAGTTCTTC
size: few; V: TRBV27; J: TRBJ2-1; D: NA; CDR3: CASSRPSHASYNEQFF; DNA: TGTGCCAGCAGTAGGCCCAGTCACGCCTCCTACAATGAGCAGTTCTTC
size: NA; V: TRBV20-1; J: TRBJ2-3; D: TRBD1; CDR3: CSAQPGQAQYF; DNA: TGCAGTGCCCAACCGGGACAGGCGCAGTATTTT
size: NA; V: TRBV30; J: TRBJ2-7; D: NA; CDR3: CAWSVKSVYHEQYF; DNA: TGTGCCTGGAGTGTAAAATCGGTCTACCATGAGCAGTACTTC
size: few; V: TRBV5-5; J: TRBJ1-1; D: TRBD1; CDR3: CASSRDRGRVTEAFF; DNA: TGTGCCAGCAGTCGGGACAGGGGGCGCGTCACTGAAGCTTTCTTT
size: few; V: TRBV29-1; J: TRBJ2-7; D: NA; CDR3: CSVEGVQPGDEQYF; DNA: TGCAGCGTTGAGGGGGTCCAGCCAGGGGACGAGCAGTACTTC